The TCR beta chain described here comes from a study of T cell repertoires in cytomegalovirus infection. Regarding the study as a whole: In two of eight donors, the top clonotype was HLA-C-restricted CMV-specific. Using cumulative public TCR beta family frequency, the authors identified those who carried CMV together with the relevant HLA.

Germline lookup yields CDR1 SEHNR and CDR2 FQNEAQ (reference sequence). The CDR3 contains 16 residues. V was pared by 2 bases and J by 1 base, with 14 bases between. TCRdb fed the reads into MiXCR, producing one record per CDR3 protein. Found here are about 450,000 distinct CDR3 sequences, around 32% of them singletons; the top ten hold roughly 13%. This clonotype was seen at least ten times. Its antigen remains unidentified. The sequenced material came from PBMCs. This sequence originates from a human donor in good health (CMV status not recorded). Some clones in this sample may be carry-over from other donors' samples. The genes are TRBV7-9 and TRBJ1-1; weak D call: TRBD1 (5 bases). DNA of the CDR3: TGTGCCAGCAGCTTACGGGGACGAACGAAGAACACTGAAGCTTTCTTT. Translated: CASSLRGRTKNTEAFF.